This TCR beta chain was captured in a study of cytomegalovirus exposure and HLA in healthy donors (dated by TCRdb to about 2017). Describing the broader study: In an earlier analysis of fewer than 750 of the donors, 276 Gb of sequence data and 100 million or so unique TCR beta sequences from about 179 million T cells were reported. The number of typed donors differed by locus: about 629-630 for A, B, C, DRB1 and DQB1; approximately 530 for DQA1; fewer than 610 for DPA1; and around 470 for DPB1. To study patterns of TCR occurrence, a later analysis re-analyzed previously published TCR beta repertoires from around 670 donors and added high-resolution HLA genotyping. Across 300 to 400 genotyped donors of the cohort, an average of roughly 250,000 unique TCR beta nucleotide sequences per donor were sequenced, and 15% to 20% of those sequences were non-productive. The study combined high-throughput TCR immunosequencing, statistical association of individual TCRs with disease status, and machine learning to predict cytomegalovirus infection status. Genome-wide SNP genotypes for about 55% of the roughly 670 donors were used in a later genetic analysis, which treated that subset as a discovery cohort. All discovery cohort repertoires had been generated on a single sequencing platform. In the later analysis, no new phenotypic data were used to find candidate immune exposures; instead, reliance was placed on TCR beta sequences and their occurrence across donors. Among the roughly 400 genotyped donors, around 81% belonged to the genetic ancestry cluster associated with self-reported Caucasian donors. Class I and class II HLA loci were covered by the typing at four-digit resolution. Donor age, sex, ethnicity and CMV serostatus were compiled together with the repertoire data. An earlier analysis of nearly 600 of the donors applied high-throughput TCR beta sequencing to assess whether each TCR beta V gene segment acted as functional or pseudogenic. An early release that covered 640 HLA-typed donors contained approximately 300 gigabases of sequencing data and tens of millions of unique TCR sequences. The T cell repertoires of 550 to 850 subjects were profiled by immunosequencing and related to cytomegalovirus serostatus. Along with the 666-subject first cohort, a separate validation cohort of over 90 different subjects was used. The study aimed to test whether signatures of past pathogen exposure could be identified by cataloging public T cell receptors. Because of strong linkage in the cohort, roughly 5 DR-DQ haplotypes were treated as single units for association and clustering.

The cohort was made up of roughly 670 healthy bone marrow donors. At the time of sampling, all cohort members were nominally healthy, though unrecorded immune exposures were likely present. The donor tested CMV seronegative, placing the donor among the roughly 350 seronegative members of the cohort. A peripheral blood sample was provided by each donor, and peripheral blood mononuclear cells were used for TCR beta sequencing. The Qiagen DNeasy Blood Extraction Kit was used to extract genomic DNA from the blood cell samples. The receptor library was made with the immunoSEQ multiplex PCR assay. For the multiplex PCR, a mixture combining 60 forward primers for TCR Vbeta segments and 13 reverse primers for TCR Jbeta segments was used. Amplification of the CDR3 region of rearranged TCR beta genes was performed with a multiplex PCR assay on genomic DNA. On the Illumina HiSeq System, the amplified TCR beta libraries were sequenced as 87-base-pair reads. Per the authors' processing: In a later analysis, around 80 million unique TCR beta chains were counted across the 500 to 850 repertoires, and about 9.9 million of these chains were shared by at least two donors. To remove PCR and sequencing errors, raw reads were error-corrected and collapsed into unique sequences using a nearest-neighbor algorithm that merged closely related sequences. To assign V, D and J gene segments, CDR3 sequences were aligned to IMGT reference sequences. Each retained sequence needed at least a six-nucleotide match to both a V gene segment and a J gene segment. Rearrangements were classified as productive when the CDR3 lacked stop codons and remained in frame with V and J, and all other rearrangements were classified as non-productive. CDR3 was defined according to IMGT convention as the region running from the second conserved V-encoded cysteine to the conserved J-encoded phenylalanine. The earlier analysis of 587 of the donors excluded sequences that lacked an unambiguous match to a single V gene segment. In an earlier analysis of roughly 600 of the donors, a V segment was called functional when productive rearrangements were above 56.7%, and segregating when the standard deviation between donors exceeded 5%. A statistical classification framework was built to diagnose cytomegalovirus status from the catalog of TCR beta chain sequences. A later analysis assigned V and J genes by comparing TCR nucleotide sequences with IMGT/GENE-DB human TR gene sequences. A later analysis assigned CDR3 sequences and most-parsimonious VDJ recombination scenarios with the TCRdist pipeline. In a later analysis, each TCR beta chain was defined by its CDR3 amino acid sequence together with its V-gene family, and reads lacking a unique V-gene family were excluded. In a later analysis, around 600 highly shared, low-generation-probability nucleotide sequences were removed to address suspected cross-contamination and a sequencing artifact. A later analysis calculated a clonal expansion index for each public chain from normalized within-repertoire ranks of inferred template counts. Generation probabilities in a later analysis came from a VDJ recombination model fitted to out-of-frame rearrangements, and those results were checked against IGoR. A later analysis scored TCR-TCR, TCR-HLA and TCR-CMV co-occurrence with hypergeometric tests, applying a repertoire-size bias correction to TCR pairs. A later analysis estimated false discovery rates by permuting HLA or CMV assignments 20 times. In a later analysis, co-occurring TCRs were grouped using DBSCAN, and TCRdist sequence similarity was added for clustering within HLA-allele-positive subsets. Repertoires with fewer than 30,000 or more than 120,000 public chains, plus five repertoires with anomalous nucleotide sharing, were excluded from co-occurrence clustering. Imported from immuneACCESS, the table was reduced by TCRdb to in-frame sequences with V and J called. These copies leave out some clones; in studies compared against another copy, an unresolved V gene accounts for under half, and the cause of the remainder is not known. The V and J calls and the clone size are those of that table, but D and trimming were determined from the DNA. Recorded for this sample are roughly 160,000 clones; roughly 80% of them occurred a single time. Together, the top ten hold roughly 4.4% of the sample.

About this clone: Which antigen it targets is not known. Base-call qualities are not available, and no considerably larger clone is one nucleotide away.

General findings and caveats noted by the study authors: In a later analysis, TCR association rates were found to vary across HLA loci, with the most associated TCRs seen for DRB1 alleles and the fewest for HLA-C alleles. In a later analysis, HLA-associated TCR beta chains were found to be more clonally expanded and to have lower generation probabilities than equally common non-associated chains. Linkage disequilibrium might explain the correlated functional status among segregating V segments, but an unknown experimental factor could not be excluded. The classifier was reported to diagnose cytomegalovirus status with high specificity and sensitivity in both the original and validation cohorts. When HLA alleles, especially DR and DQ, strongly co-occurred, TCR associations were difficult to assign to individual alleles. A cluster of highly shared sequence variants was judged likely to represent a technical artifact of the sequencing pipeline. Because HLA typing was missing for some donors at each locus, association tests included only the typed subset. Presence/absence analyses assumed roughly uniform sequencing depth across donors, an assumption that may not hold. V-gene and J-gene trimming of TCR beta chains was associated with a missense DCLRE1C variant in a later genetic analysis, and the association was replicated in an independent cohort. Seventeen rarely observed V segments, including chromosome 9 orphons, were excluded from the earlier analysis of approximately 600 of the donors because counts were too low. A total of fewer than 200 TCR beta chains were listed by the study as associated with cytomegalovirus. In a later genetic analysis, fewer N-insertions in productive TCRs were reported among donors in an Asian-associated ancestry cluster than the approximately 710-donor mean. The authors suggested that the approach could potentially be generalized to other disease states and immunological phenotypes. A further reported finding was that TCR beta sequences accurately predicted the HLA-A and HLA-B alleles for most subjects in the first cohort. An earlier analysis of around 600 of the donors showed that most TCR beta V segments appeared in productive rearrangements either about 87% or about 30% of the time, which broadly matched IMGT annotations. CMV serostatus was the only immune exposure information available for the cohort. In this cohort, only TCR beta chains were sequenced, and detectable features were limited by the absence of alpha or paired-chain data. In a later analysis, around 17,000 TCR beta sequences were associated with specific HLA alleles at a false discovery rate of 0.05. Most TCR sequences were observed very rarely across donors, whereas some public TCRs were present in many individuals. A later analysis reported that several top co-occurrence clusters appeared linked to parvovirus B19, influenza, CMV and Epstein-Barr virus. Some IMGT-functional V segments, including TRBV6-2 and TRBV6-3, could not be told apart with the 87-base-pair reads, so those segments were excluded. A later analysis found that most CMV-associated TCR beta chains appeared HLA-restricted, with HLA associations seemingly driven largely by CMV exposure. Three of the identified cytomegalovirus-associated TCR beta chains were confirmed in vitro to be specific for cytomegalovirus antigens.

The cysteine opens and the phenylalanine closes a CDR3 of 13 amino acids. Of all the DNA, just the CDR3 is kept, 39 bases in frame from base 1. Trimmed from V: 7 bases; trimmed from J: 4 bases; junction bases lacking a gene match: 5. In the germline V gene (reference sequence), CDR1 corresponds to MNHEY and CDR2 to SMNVEV. This TCR was sampled from a man aged 25 to 45 in good health and CMV-seronegative. The chain is made from TRBV27 and TRBJ2-5; 8 junctional bases match TRBD2. Sample: PBMCs. The nucleotide sequence is given as TGTGCCAGCAAAGGCGGGGGGCCAGAGACCCAGTACTTC. Its protein is CASKGGGPETQYF.